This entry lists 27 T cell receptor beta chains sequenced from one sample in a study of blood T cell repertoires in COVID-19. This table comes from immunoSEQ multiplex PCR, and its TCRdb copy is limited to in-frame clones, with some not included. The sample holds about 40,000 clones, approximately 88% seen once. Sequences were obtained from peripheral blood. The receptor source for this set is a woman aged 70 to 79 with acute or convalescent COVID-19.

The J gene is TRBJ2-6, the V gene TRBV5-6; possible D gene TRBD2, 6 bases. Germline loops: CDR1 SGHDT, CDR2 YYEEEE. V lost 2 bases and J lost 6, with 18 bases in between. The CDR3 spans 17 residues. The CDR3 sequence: CASSFGTYAGVANVLTF. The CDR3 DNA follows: TGTGCCAGCAGCTTCGGGACTTATGCCGGTGTGGCCAACGTCCTGACTTTC.

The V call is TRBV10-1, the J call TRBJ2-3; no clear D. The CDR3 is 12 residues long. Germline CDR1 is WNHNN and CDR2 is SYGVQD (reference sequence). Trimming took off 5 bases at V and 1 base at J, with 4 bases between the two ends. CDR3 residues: CASSFGTDTQYF. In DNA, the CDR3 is TGCGCCAGCAGTTTCGGCACAGATACGCAGTATTTT.

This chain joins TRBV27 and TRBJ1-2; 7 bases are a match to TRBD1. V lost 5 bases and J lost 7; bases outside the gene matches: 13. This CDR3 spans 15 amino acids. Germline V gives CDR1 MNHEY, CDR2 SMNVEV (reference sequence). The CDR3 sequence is CASSEGNRGMAGYTF. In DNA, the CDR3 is TGTGCCAGCAGTGAGGGAAACAGGGGAATGGCTGGCTACACCTTC.

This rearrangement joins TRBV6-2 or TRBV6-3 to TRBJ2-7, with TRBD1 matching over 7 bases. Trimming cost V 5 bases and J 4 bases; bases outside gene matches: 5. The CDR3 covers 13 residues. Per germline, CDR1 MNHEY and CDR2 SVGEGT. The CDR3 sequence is CASSTGDIYEQYV. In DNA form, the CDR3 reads TGTGCCAGCAGTACAGGGGATATTTACGAGCAGTACGTC.

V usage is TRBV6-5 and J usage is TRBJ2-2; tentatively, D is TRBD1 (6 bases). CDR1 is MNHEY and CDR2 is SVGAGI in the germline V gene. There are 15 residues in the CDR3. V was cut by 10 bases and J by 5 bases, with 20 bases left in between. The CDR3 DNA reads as TGTGCCACCGGGATAGGACAGTCCGTAACCGGGGAGCTGTTTTTT. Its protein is CATGIGQSVTGELFF.

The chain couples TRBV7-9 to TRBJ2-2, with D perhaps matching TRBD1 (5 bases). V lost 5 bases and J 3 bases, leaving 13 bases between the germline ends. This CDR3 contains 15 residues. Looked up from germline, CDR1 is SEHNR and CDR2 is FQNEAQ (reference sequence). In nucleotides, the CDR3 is TGTGCCAGCAGCCCTCGTAGGGGTGACACCGGGGAGCTGTTTTTT. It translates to CASSPRRGDTGELFF.

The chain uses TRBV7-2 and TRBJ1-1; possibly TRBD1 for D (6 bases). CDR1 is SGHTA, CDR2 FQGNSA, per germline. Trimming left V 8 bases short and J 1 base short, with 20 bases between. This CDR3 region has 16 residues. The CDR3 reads CASGGRGGAGNTEAFF. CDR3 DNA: TGTGCCAGCGGTGGAAGGGGGGGCGCTGGGAACACTGAAGCTTTCTTT.

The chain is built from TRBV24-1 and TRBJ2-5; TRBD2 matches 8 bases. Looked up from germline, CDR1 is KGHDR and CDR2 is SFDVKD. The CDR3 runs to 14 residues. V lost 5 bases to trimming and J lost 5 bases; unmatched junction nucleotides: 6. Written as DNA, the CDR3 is TGTGCCACCAGTGCAGCGGGGGTGGGGGAGACCCAGTACTTC. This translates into CATSAAGVGETQYF.

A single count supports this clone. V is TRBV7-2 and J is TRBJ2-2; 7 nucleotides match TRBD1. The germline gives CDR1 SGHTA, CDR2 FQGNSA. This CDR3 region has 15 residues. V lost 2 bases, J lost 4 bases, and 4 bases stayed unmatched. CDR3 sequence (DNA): TGTGCCAGCAGCTTACAGGGACAGACCACCGGGGAGCTGTTTTTT. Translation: CASSLQGQTTGELFF.

CDR3 residues: CASTGGGYGYTF. CDR3 nucleotides: TGTGCCAGTACAGGGGGCGGCTATGGCTACACCTTC. The chain uses TRBV6-5 and TRBJ1-2, with 9 positions matching TRBD1. With V trimmed by 9 bases and J by 4 bases, 3 bases remained unmatched. The CDR3 is 12 amino acids. The germline V gene encodes CDR1 MNHEY and CDR2 SVGAGI.

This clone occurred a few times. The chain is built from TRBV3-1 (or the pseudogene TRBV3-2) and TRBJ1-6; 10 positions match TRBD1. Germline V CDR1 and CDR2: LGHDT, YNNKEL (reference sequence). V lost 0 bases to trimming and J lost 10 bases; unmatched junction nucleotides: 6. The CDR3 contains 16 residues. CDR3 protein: CASSQDPGTGVSPLHF. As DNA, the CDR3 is TGTGCCAGCAGCCAAGATCCGGGGACAGGGGTCTCACCCCTCCACTTT.

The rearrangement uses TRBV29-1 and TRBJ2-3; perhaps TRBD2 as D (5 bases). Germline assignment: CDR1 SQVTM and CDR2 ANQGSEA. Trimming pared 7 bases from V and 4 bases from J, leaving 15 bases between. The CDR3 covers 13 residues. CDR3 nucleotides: TGCAGCGGGGCGGGCCAACTTGCAGATACGCAGTATTTT. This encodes CSGAGQLADTQYF.

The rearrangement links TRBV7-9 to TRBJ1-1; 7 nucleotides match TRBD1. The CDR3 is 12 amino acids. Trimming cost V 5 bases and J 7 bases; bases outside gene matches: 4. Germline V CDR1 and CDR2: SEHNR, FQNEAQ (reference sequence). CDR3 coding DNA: TGTGCCAGCAGCCACCGGGACAGTGAAGCTTTCTTT. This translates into CASSHRDSEAFF.

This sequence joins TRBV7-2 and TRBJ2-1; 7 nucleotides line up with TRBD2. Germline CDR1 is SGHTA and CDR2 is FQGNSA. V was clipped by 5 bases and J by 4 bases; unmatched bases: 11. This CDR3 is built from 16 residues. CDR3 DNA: TGTGCCAGCAGCCCGAACCTTGCGGGGGTTTACAATGAGCAGTTCTTC. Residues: CASSPNLAGVYNEQFF.

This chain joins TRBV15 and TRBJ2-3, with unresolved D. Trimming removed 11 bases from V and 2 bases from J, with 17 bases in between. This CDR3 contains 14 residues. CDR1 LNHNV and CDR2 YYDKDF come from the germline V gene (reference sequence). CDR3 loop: CASKAESDTDTQYF. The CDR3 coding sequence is TGTGCCTCGAAGGCGGAGTCCGACACAGATACGCAGTATTTT.

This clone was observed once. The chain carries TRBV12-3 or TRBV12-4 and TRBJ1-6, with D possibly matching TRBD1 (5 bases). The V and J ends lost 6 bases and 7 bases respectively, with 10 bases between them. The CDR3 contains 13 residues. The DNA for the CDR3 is TGTGCCAGCAGCGGGACTTTCAATTCACCCCTCCACTTT. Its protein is CASSGTFNSPLHF.

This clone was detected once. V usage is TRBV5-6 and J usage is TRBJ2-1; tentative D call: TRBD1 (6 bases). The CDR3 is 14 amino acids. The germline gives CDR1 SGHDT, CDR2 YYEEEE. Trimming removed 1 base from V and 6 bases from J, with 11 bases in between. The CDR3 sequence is CASSLLSGVNEQFF. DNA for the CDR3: TGTGCCAGCAGCTTGTTATCAGGGGTCAATGAGCAGTTCTTC.

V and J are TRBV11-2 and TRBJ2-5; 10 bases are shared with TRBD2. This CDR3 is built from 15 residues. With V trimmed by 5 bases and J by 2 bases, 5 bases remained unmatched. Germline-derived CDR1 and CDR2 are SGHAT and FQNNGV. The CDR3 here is CASSRPAGGQETQYF. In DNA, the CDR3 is TGTGCCAGCAGCCGCCCAGCGGGGGGGCAAGAGACCCAGTACTTC.

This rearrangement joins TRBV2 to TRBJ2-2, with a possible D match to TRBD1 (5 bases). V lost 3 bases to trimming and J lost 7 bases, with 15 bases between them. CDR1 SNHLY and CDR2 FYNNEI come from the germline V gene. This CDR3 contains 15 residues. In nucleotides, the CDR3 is TGTGCCAGCAGTGATCAGGGTGGGGCGGACGGGGAGCTGTTTTTT. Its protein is CASSDQGGADGELFF.

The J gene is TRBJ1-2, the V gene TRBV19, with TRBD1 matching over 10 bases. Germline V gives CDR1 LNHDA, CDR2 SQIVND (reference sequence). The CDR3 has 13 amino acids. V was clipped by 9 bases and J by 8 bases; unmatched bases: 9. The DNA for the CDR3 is TGTGCCAGCGATCCGGGACAGGGGCGCGGCTACACCTTC. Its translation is CASDPGQGRGYTF.

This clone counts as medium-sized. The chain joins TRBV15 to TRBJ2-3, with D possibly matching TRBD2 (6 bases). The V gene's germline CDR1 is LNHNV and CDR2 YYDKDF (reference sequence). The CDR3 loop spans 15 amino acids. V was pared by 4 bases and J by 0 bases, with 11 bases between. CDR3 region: CATSTGEKSTDTQYF. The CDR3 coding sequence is TGTGCCACCAGCACGGGGGAAAAAAGCACAGATACGCAGTATTTT.

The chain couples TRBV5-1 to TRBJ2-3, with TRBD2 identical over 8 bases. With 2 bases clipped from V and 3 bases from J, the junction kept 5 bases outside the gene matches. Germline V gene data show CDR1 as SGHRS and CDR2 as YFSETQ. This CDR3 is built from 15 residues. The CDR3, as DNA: TGCGCCAGCAGCTTTGAAGCGGGAGTAACAGATACGCAGTATTTT. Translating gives CASSFEAGVTDTQYF.

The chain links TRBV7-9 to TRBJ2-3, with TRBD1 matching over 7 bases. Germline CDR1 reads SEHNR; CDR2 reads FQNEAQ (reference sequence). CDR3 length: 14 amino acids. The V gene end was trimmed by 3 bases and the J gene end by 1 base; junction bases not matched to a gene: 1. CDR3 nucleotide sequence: TGTGCCAGCAGCTTGACAGGGCGCACAGATACGCAGTATTTT. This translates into CASSLTGRTDTQYF.

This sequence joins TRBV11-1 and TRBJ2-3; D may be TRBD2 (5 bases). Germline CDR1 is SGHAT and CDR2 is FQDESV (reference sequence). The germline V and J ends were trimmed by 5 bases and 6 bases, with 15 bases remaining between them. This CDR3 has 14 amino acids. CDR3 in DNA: TGTGCCAGCAGCACTCGGTCCCGAGGGGATACGCAGTATTTT. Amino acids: CASSTRSRGDTQYF. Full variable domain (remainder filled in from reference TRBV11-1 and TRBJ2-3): EAEVAQSPRYKITEKSQAVAFWCDPISGHATLYWYRQILGQGPELLVQFQDESVVDDSQLPKDRFSAERLKGVDSTLKIQPAELGDSAMYLCASSTRSRGDTQYFGPGTRLTVL.

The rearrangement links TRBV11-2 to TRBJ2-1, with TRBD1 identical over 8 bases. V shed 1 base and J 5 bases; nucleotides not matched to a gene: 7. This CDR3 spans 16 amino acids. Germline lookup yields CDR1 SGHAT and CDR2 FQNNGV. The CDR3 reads CASSLAPGTGDNEQFF. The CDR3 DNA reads TGTGCCAGCAGCTTAGCTCCCGGGACAGGCGACAATGAGCAGTTCTTC.

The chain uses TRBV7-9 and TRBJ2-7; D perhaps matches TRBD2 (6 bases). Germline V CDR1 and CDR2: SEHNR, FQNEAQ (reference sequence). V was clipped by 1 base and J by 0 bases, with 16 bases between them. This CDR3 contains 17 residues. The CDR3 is CASSLGAGGPSSYEQYV. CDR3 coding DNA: TGTGCCAGCAGCTTAGGGGCCGGGGGACCTAGCTCCTACGAGCAGTACGTC.

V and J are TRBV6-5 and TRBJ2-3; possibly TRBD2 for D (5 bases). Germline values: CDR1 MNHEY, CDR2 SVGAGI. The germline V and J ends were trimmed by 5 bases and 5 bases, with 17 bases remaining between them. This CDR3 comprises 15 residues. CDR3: CASSHTRPGGDTQYF. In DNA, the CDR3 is TGTGCCAGCAGTCACACTCGACCAGGAGGAGATACGCAGTATTTT.